This T cell receptor (beta chain) comes out of a study of beta chain features in type 1 diabetes. The study, taken as a whole, reports: Naive, central memory and Treg TCRB repertoires seemed to resemble each other more closely in patients than they did in healthy donors. Moderate yet significant TCRB CDR3 shortening was seen in Type 1 diabetes patients in all four CD4+ subsets.

As concerns this clone: Its antigen is currently unknown.

CDR1 and CDR2 (germline): SGDLS, YYNGEE. The CDR3 loop spans 15 amino acids. V shed 4 bases and J 0 bases; nucleotides not matched to a gene: 6. Since all of the isolated RNA was reverse transcribed, expressed TCRB transcripts were what got sequenced. The method was immunoSEQ multiplex PCR; TCRdb's version includes in-frame clones alone and lacks a portion of them. The profile shows over 200,000 clones, about 11% of them singletons. The sequenced sample consisted of naive CD4+ T cells from blood. The receptor was derived from a man aged 25 to 40 with type 1 diabetes. The gene calls are TRBV9 and TRBJ1-1; 7 bases are a match to TRBD1. CDR3 bases: TGTGCCAGCAGCCCCTGGGGGACAGTGAACACTGAAGCTTTCTTT. It codes for CASSPWGTVNTEAFF.